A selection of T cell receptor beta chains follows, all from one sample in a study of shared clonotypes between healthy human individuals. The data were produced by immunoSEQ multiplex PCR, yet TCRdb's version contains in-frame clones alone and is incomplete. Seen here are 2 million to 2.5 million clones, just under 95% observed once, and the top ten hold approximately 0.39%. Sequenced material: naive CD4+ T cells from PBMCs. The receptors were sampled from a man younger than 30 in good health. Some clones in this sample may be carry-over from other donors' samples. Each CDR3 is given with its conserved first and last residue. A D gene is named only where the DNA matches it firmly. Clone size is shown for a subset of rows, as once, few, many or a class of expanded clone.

CDR3 DNA: TGCGCCAGCAGCGATGCGATCCGGTGGGACATTCAGTACTTC
CDR3 protein: CASSDAIRWDIQYF
clone size: .
D gene: .
J gene: TRBJ2-4
V gene: TRBV4-1

CDR3 DNA: TGTGCCAGCAGCTCGGGTGGGACCCAGTACTTC
CDR3 protein: CASSSGGTQYF
clone size: .
D gene: .
J gene: TRBJ2-5
V gene: TRBV7-2

CDR3 DNA: TGTGCCAGCAGCGTAGAAGCAGGGGCGGGTGGCTACACCTTC
CDR3 protein: CASSVEAGAGGYTF
clone size: .
D gene: .
J gene: TRBJ1-2
V gene: TRBV9

CDR3 DNA: TGTGCCAGCAGCTTTTGGGCCGAAACGAACACCGGGGAGCTGTTTTTT
CDR3 protein: CASSFWAETNTGELFF
clone size: once
D gene: .
J gene: TRBJ2-2
V gene: TRBV7-9

CDR3 DNA: TGCGCCAGCAGTGACGTGAGCTACCGCCTTTCCTACGAGCAGTACTTC
CDR3 protein: CASSDVSYRLSYEQYF
clone size: .
D gene: .
J gene: TRBJ2-7
V gene: TRBV10-2

CDR3 DNA: TGCGCCAGCAGCTTAAGGGGGGAAGCTTTCTTT
CDR3 protein: CASSLRGEAFF
clone size: .
D gene: .
J gene: TRBJ1-1
V gene: TRBV5-1

CDR3 DNA: TGTGCCAGCAGTTTAGGACCGAGGAACTCTGGAAACACCATATATTTT
CDR3 protein: CASSLGPRNSGNTIYF
clone size: .
D gene: .
J gene: TRBJ1-3
V gene: TRBV28

CDR3 DNA: TGTGCCAGCATTAGGACAGGGGTAGGGTCCTACAATGAGCAGTTCTTC
CDR3 protein: CASIRTGVGSYNEQFF
clone size: once
D gene: TRBD1
J gene: TRBJ2-1
V gene: TRBV2

CDR3 DNA: TGCGCCAGCAGCCAGGAAGCCGCGTTGCCCCAGCATTTT
CDR3 protein: CASSQEAALPQHF
clone size: .
D gene: .
J gene: TRBJ1-5
V gene: TRBV4-3

CDR3 DNA: TGCGCCAGCAGCCTGGGACTGGGTCCAGGGGAGCAGTACTTC
CDR3 protein: CASSLGLGPGEQYF
clone size: .
D gene: .
J gene: TRBJ2-7
V gene: TRBV5-1

CDR3 DNA: TGTGCCAGCATTTTAAGCACAGGGTCGATGCAGTACTTC
CDR3 protein: CASILSTGSMQYF
clone size: .
D gene: .
J gene: TRBJ2-7
V gene: TRBV2

CDR3 DNA: TGTGCCAGCAGCCAAGTGTGGCAGGGGAGGTACGAGCAGTACTTC
CDR3 protein: CASSQVWQGRYEQYF
clone size: .
D gene: .
J gene: TRBJ2-7
V gene: TRBV14

CDR3 DNA: TGTGCCAGCAGTTTTGCGTACTATGGCTACACCTTC
CDR3 protein: CASSFAYYGYTF
clone size: .
D gene: .
J gene: TRBJ1-2
V gene: TRBV28

CDR3 DNA: TGTGCCAGCAGCGCCGGGACAGGGGGCAATCAGCCCCAGCATTTT
CDR3 protein: CASSAGTGGNQPQHF
clone size: .
D gene: TRBD1
J gene: TRBJ1-5
V gene: TRBV9

CDR3 DNA: TGTGCCAGCAGCCTAGTCGGGGGAGGGCTTTACGAGCAGTACTTC
CDR3 protein: CASSLVGGGLYEQYF
clone size: .
D gene: TRBD2
J gene: TRBJ2-7
V gene: TRBV7-2

CDR3 DNA: TGTGCCAGCAGCCCCTTAGGCCTCGGCAATCAGCCCCAGCATTTT
CDR3 protein: CASSPLGLGNQPQHF
clone size: .
D gene: .
J gene: TRBJ1-5
V gene: TRBV6-5

CDR3 DNA: TGTGCCAGCAGTTTAATGGCCAGGGTAAGGGGTGAGCAGTTCTTC
CDR3 protein: CASSLMARVRGEQFF
clone size: once
D gene: .
J gene: TRBJ2-1
V gene: TRBV27

CDR3 DNA: TGTGCCAGTAGTAGCTTCAGGGCCTACCAAGAGACCCAGTACTTC
CDR3 protein: CASSSFRAYQETQYF
clone size: .
D gene: .
J gene: TRBJ2-5
V gene: TRBV19

CDR3 DNA: TGTGCCAGCAGCTCCCGTTTCAGGGAGTTGGAGACCCAGTACTTC
CDR3 protein: CASSSRFRELETQYF
clone size: .
D gene: .
J gene: TRBJ2-5
V gene: TRBV11-1

CDR3 DNA: TGTGCCAGCAGTTTATTGTCTAGCGGGAGCGGCTCCTACGAGCAGTACTTC
CDR3 protein: CASSLLSSGSGSYEQYF
clone size: .
D gene: TRBD2
J gene: TRBJ2-7
V gene: TRBV27

CDR3 DNA: TGTGCCAGCAGTTTGGGAAGGGCTGGGGCCAACGTCCTGACTTTC
CDR3 protein: CASSLGRAGANVLTF
clone size: once
D gene: .
J gene: TRBJ2-6
V gene: TRBV27

CDR3 DNA: TGTGCCAGTAGTACTCAGACAGGGACCAGGAACGAGCAGTACTTC
CDR3 protein: CASSTQTGTRNEQYF
clone size: .
D gene: TRBD1
J gene: TRBJ2-7
V gene: TRBV19

CDR3 DNA: TGTGCCAGCAGCCTGGGACAGGGACCTCCAGATACGCAGTATTTT
CDR3 protein: CASSLGQGPPDTQYF
clone size: .
D gene: TRBD1
J gene: TRBJ2-3
V gene: TRBV5-6

CDR3 DNA: TGTGCCAGCAGCCTGACGGGACAGAACACTGAAGCTTTCTTT
CDR3 protein: CASSLTGQNTEAFF
clone size: .
D gene: .
J gene: TRBJ1-1
V gene: TRBV7-9

CDR3 DNA: TGTGCCTGGAGTCCCCCTGGGGCCAACGTCCTGACTTTC
CDR3 protein: CAWSPPGANVLTF
clone size: .
D gene: .
J gene: TRBJ2-6
V gene: TRBV30

CDR3 DNA: TGTGCCAGCAGTACTCGGCGGGATCTGGGTGGCTACACCTTC
CDR3 protein: CASSTRRDLGGYTF
clone size: once
D gene: .
J gene: TRBJ1-2
V gene: TRBV6-5

CDR3 DNA: TGTGCCAGCAGCCTTAGCAATCAGCCCCAGCATTTT
CDR3 protein: CASSLSNQPQHF
clone size: .
D gene: .
J gene: TRBJ1-5
V gene: TRBV7-9

CDR3 DNA: TGCAGCGCGGGAACAATGACAGGGGCAGAGACCCAGTACTTC
CDR3 protein: CSAGTMTGAETQYF
clone size: .
D gene: TRBD1
J gene: TRBJ2-5
V gene: TRBV29-1

CDR3 DNA: TGTGCCAGCAGTCCTAGGACACTAGGTGCTGAAGCTTTCTTT
CDR3 protein: CASSPRTLGAEAFF
clone size: .
D gene: .
J gene: TRBJ1-1
V gene: TRBV2

CDR3 DNA: TGTGGCACCCAGCGGGAATCCCACAATGAGCAGTTCTTC
CDR3 protein: CGTQRESHNEQFF
clone size: once
D gene: TRBD2
J gene: TRBJ2-1
V gene: TRBV2

CDR3 DNA: TGTGCCAGCAGCTTAGAGGGGGATGAGCAGTTCTTC
CDR3 protein: CASSLEGDEQFF
clone size: .
D gene: .
J gene: TRBJ2-1
V gene: TRBV11-2

CDR3 DNA: TGTGCCAGTAGTACAACGCAGGGTTTAGGGAATCAGCCCCAGCATTTT
CDR3 protein: CASSTTQGLGNQPQHF
clone size: .
D gene: .
J gene: TRBJ1-5
V gene: TRBV19

CDR3 DNA: TGTGCCAGCAGCTTAGATTCGACCCTCACCGGGGAGCTGTTTTTT
CDR3 protein: CASSLDSTLTGELFF
clone size: .
D gene: .
J gene: TRBJ2-2
V gene: TRBV11-2

CDR3 DNA: TGTGCCATCTCTGAGAGGGCTAGCGGGTTCAATGAGCAGTTCTTC
CDR3 protein: CAISERASGFNEQFF
clone size: .
D gene: TRBD2
J gene: TRBJ2-1
V gene: TRBV10-3

CDR3 DNA: TGTGCCAGCAGCTTAGTACACGGCGAGCAGTACTTC
CDR3 protein: CASSLVHGEQYF
clone size: few
D gene: .
J gene: TRBJ2-7
V gene: TRBV7-2

CDR3 DNA: TGCGCCAGCAGCTTGACCTCCTCAGGGAGTGACGAGCAGTACTTC
CDR3 protein: CASSLTSSGSDEQYF
clone size: .
D gene: .
J gene: TRBJ2-7
V gene: TRBV5-1

CDR3 DNA: TGTGCCAGCAGTTACCGAGGGGGGGCCGGGAATCAGCCCCAGCATTTT
CDR3 protein: CASSYRGGAGNQPQHF
clone size: once
D gene: .
J gene: TRBJ1-5
V gene: TRBV6-5

CDR3 DNA: TGTGCCAGCAGCCCATCCACTAGCGGGAGTAAAAATGAGCAGTTCTTC
CDR3 protein: CASSPSTSGSKNEQFF
clone size: .
D gene: TRBD2
J gene: TRBJ2-1
V gene: TRBV28

CDR3 DNA: TGTGCCAGCAGTTTAACCCCTGGACAGGCCTCCTACAATGAGCAGTTCTTC
CDR3 protein: CASSLTPGQASYNEQFF
clone size: .
D gene: TRBD1
J gene: TRBJ2-1
V gene: TRBV27

CDR3 DNA: TGTGCCTGGGTTACAGTTAATGGCTACACCTTC
CDR3 protein: CAWVTVNGYTF
clone size: .
D gene: .
J gene: TRBJ1-2
V gene: TRBV30

CDR3 DNA: TGTGCCAGCAGCGCCTTAAGTGGGTTGTACAATGAGCAGTTCTTC
CDR3 protein: CASSALSGLYNEQFF
clone size: .
D gene: .
J gene: TRBJ2-1
V gene: TRBV7-2

CDR3 DNA: TGTGCCAGCAGCTTAGCCACAGGGACCAGAGAGACCCAGTACTTC
CDR3 protein: CASSLATGTRETQYF
clone size: .
D gene: .
J gene: TRBJ2-5
V gene: TRBV7-2

CDR3 DNA: TGTGCCAGCAGCCCAGGGACTAGCGGCACAGATACGCAGTATTTT
CDR3 protein: CASSPGTSGTDTQYF
clone size: .
D gene: TRBD2
J gene: TRBJ2-3
V gene: TRBV14

CDR3 DNA: TGTGCCAGCAGTCGGGCTAGCTACGAGCAGTACTTC
CDR3 protein: CASSRASYEQYF
clone size: .
D gene: .
J gene: TRBJ2-7
V gene: TRBV5-8

CDR3 DNA: TGCAGCGTTGTCAGTCGCCGACTAGCTGCGGATACGCAGTATTTT
CDR3 protein: CSVVSRRLAADTQYF
clone size: .
D gene: TRBD2
J gene: TRBJ2-3
V gene: TRBV29-1

CDR3 DNA: TGCGCCAGCAGCTCAGGACTAGCGGGGATTACATACAATGAGCAGTTCTTC
CDR3 protein: CASSSGLAGITYNEQFF
clone size: .
D gene: TRBD2
J gene: TRBJ2-1
V gene: TRBV5-1

CDR3 DNA: TGTGCCAGCAGTGAATATCCCTACCGCACAGATACGCAGTATTTT
CDR3 protein: CASSEYPYRTDTQYF
clone size: .
D gene: .
J gene: TRBJ2-3
V gene: TRBV25-1

CDR3 DNA: TGTGCCAGCAGCCCGGGAGGGTTGGGAGATACGCAGTATTTT
CDR3 protein: CASSPGGLGDTQYF
clone size: .
D gene: TRBD2
J gene: TRBJ2-3
V gene: TRBV2

CDR3 DNA: TGTGCCAGCAGCCCCGACAGGAACACAGATACGCAGTATTTT
CDR3 protein: CASSPDRNTDTQYF
clone size: .
D gene: .
J gene: TRBJ2-3
V gene: TRBV7-3

CDR3 DNA: TGTGCCAGCAGCACCCAACGGACCCAGTACTTC
CDR3 protein: CASSTQRTQYF
clone size: .
D gene: .
J gene: TRBJ2-5
V gene: TRBV7-8

CDR3 DNA: TGTGCCAGCGGGACGGCTTATAGCAATCAGCCCCAGCATTTT
CDR3 protein: CASGTAYSNQPQHF
clone size: .
D gene: .
J gene: TRBJ1-5
V gene: TRBV2

CDR3 DNA: TGTGCCAGCAGCTTAAGCGGACAGGGACTTGGAGAGACCCAGTACTTC
CDR3 protein: CASSLSGQGLGETQYF
clone size: .
D gene: TRBD1
J gene: TRBJ2-5
V gene: TRBV11-2

CDR3 DNA: TGTGCCAGCAGCGCAGGGGTTCAGCCCCAGCATTTT
CDR3 protein: CASSAGVQPQHF
clone size: .
D gene: .
J gene: TRBJ1-5
V gene: TRBV9

CDR3 DNA: TGCGCCAGCAGCCCGACTAGCGGGAGCTACAATGAGCAGTTCTTC
CDR3 protein: CASSPTSGSYNEQFF
clone size: .
D gene: TRBD2
J gene: TRBJ2-1
V gene: TRBV5-1

CDR3 DNA: TGTGCCAGCAGCCGGACACTAGCGGGAAGGGGAAACGAGCAGTACTTC
CDR3 protein: CASSRTLAGRGNEQYF
clone size: .
D gene: TRBD2
J gene: TRBJ2-7
V gene: TRBV28

CDR3 DNA: TGCGCCAGCAGCTTTACAGGGGCCCCCAATCAGCCCCAGCATTTT
CDR3 protein: CASSFTGAPNQPQHF
clone size: .
D gene: TRBD1
J gene: TRBJ1-5
V gene: TRBV5-1